The present T cell receptor (beta chain) was sequenced within a study of spatial heterogeneity in lung cancer. In the study overall: Detection consistently yielded more beta chains than alpha chains. Findings and limits, study-wide: Coverage was estimated at about 7.2% of tumor T cells for alpha chains and approximately 14% for beta chains. One measure, the expanded intratumoral alpha and beta TCR count, tracked tumor mutation counts.

By proportion, this clonotype is medium-sized. Its antigen is unidentified. This beta chain appears as a stray read in a library generated for alpha chains; its size is not informative. As to time point: sample taken at primary tumor resection. One entry per CDR3 protein results from TCRdb running MiXCR on the 5' RACE reads. The sample includes fewer than 8,500 distinct CDR3 sequences, 8.2% of them seen just once. Per the germline V gene, CDR1 is MNHNY and CDR2 is SVGAGI (reference sequence). Trimming removed 0 bases from V and 10 bases from J; junction bases left unmatched: 10. This CDR3 contains 17 residues.

The clonotype was recovered from a male donor with early-stage non-small cell lung cancer. The sample here was lung tumor tissue, taken at surgery. The V call is TRBV6-6, the J call TRBJ2-1; 12 nucleotides agree with TRBD2. The CDR3 reads CASSYSTPSGRAPEQFF. The CDR3 nucleotides read TGTGCCAGCAGTTACTCCACCCCTAGCGGGAGGGCCCCAGAGCAGTTCTTC.